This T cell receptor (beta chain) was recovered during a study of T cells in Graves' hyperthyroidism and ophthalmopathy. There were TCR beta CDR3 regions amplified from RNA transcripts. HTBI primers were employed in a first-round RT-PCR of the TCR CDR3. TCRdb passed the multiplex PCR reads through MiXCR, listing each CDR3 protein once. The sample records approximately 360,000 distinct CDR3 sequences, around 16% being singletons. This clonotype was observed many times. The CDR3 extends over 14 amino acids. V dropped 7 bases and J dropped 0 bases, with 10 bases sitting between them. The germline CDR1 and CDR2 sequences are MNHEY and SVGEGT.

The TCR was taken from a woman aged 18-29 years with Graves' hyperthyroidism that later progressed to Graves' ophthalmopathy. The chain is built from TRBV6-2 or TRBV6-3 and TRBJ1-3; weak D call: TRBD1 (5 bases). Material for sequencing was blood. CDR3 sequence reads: CASMGRRSGNTIYF. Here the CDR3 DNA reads TGTGCCAGCATGGGACGCCGCTCTGGAAACACCATATATTTT.